This entry is about one T cell receptor (beta chain). A read error may produce the germline difference seen at one junction end. This specimen comes from a study of tumor and adjacent non-tumor tissue in lung cancer. About the research overall: There were some 11 adenocarcinoma, a couple of squamous cell carcinoma and 1 small cell lung cancer cases. Each sample yielded approximately 4 million productive TCRbeta reads on average.

The template was RNA from unsorted bulk tissue. The normal lung tissue was taken more than 3 cm from the tumor edge. The CDR3 is 14 residues long. The V gene's germline CDR1 is SQVTM and CDR2 ANQGSEA. The library came from three nested PCR rounds adapted from ARM-PCR protocols. TCRdb analysed the multiplex PCR reads with MiXCR anew, one entry per CDR3 protein. The sample has approximately 100,000 distinct CDR3 sequences; 55% to 65% are singletons. This clonotype was obtained from a man aged 30 to 39 with non-small cell lung cancer. This rearrangement joins TRBV29-1 to TRBJ1-2; D is ambiguous. The specimen sequenced was distant non-tumor lung tissue. CDR3 loop: CSVEDHRVDYGYTF. The CDR3 nucleotides are TGCAGCGTTGAAGATCACCGGGTAGACTATGGTTACACCTTC.